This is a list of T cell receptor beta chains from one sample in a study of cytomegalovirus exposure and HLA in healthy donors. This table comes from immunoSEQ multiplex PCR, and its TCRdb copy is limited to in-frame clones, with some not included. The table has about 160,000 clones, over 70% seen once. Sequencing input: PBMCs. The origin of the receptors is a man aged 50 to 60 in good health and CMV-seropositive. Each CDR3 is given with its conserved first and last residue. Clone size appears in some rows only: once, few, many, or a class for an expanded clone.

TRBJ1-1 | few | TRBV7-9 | CASSFGQDTEAFF
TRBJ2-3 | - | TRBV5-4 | CASSQVASGRTDTQYF
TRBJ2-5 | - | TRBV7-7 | CASSPQGKQQETQYF
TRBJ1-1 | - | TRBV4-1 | CASSPRQGRTPEAFF
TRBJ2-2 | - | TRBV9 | CASSPTGVFSTGELFF
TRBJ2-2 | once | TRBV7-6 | CASRGQGATTGELFF
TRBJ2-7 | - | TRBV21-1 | CASSKDTSGSARMTYEQYF
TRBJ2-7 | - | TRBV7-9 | CASSRLGGTGHSNEQYF
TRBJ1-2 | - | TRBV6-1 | CATAGAVPSYGYTF
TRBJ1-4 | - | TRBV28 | CASSPRDRGRGIKLFF
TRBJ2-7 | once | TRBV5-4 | CASSFAGGLGEQYF